This T cell receptor beta chain originates from a study of cytomegalovirus exposure and HLA in healthy donors. CDR1 is MDHEN, CDR2 SYDVKM, per germline. Trimming removed 7 bases from V and 5 bases from J, with 11 bases in between. The CDR3 covers 12 residues. The PCR was carried out with 60 Vbeta primers and 13 Jbeta primers. Some clones are missing from TCRdb's copy, which holds only in-frame ones; the method was immunoSEQ multiplex PCR. This sample carries 150,000 to 200,000 clones, with under 6.5% going to the ten biggest clones. Points from the study as a whole: According to an earlier analysis, most TCR beta V segments yielded productive rearrangements about 87% or about 30% of the time. Later genetic work tied a missense DCLRE1C variant to beta-chain V and J trimming. Some V segments, TRBV6-2 and TRBV6-3 among them, were indistinguishable and were therefore excluded. Sequencing likely generated an artifact that appeared as a cluster of highly shared sequence variants.

With regard to this clone: Its target is unknown.

The specimen was PBMCs. The chain carries TRBV28 and TRBJ1-1; D unresolved. This TCR was recovered from a man younger than 45 in good health and CMV-seronegative. CDR3 in DNA: TGTGCCAGCATTATGGGGAGGACTGAAGCTTTCTTT. Amino acid sequence: CASIMGRTEAFF. Full variable domain (outside the CDR3, taken from reference TRBV28 and TRBJ1-1): DVKVTQSSRYLVKRTGEKVFLECVQDMDHENMFWYRQDPGLGLRLIYFSYDVKMKEKGDIPEGYSVSREKKERFSLILESASTNQTSMYLCASIMGRTEAFFGQGTRLTVV.